This T cell receptor (beta chain) was sequenced during a study of radiotherapy plus CTLA-4 blockade in lung cancer. The wider study: Objective responses were documented in around 19% of patients, with disease control in roughly 30%. Study-wide results and limits: Among blood TCR repertoires after radiotherapy plus ipilimumab, tumor-derived clones expanded. Interferon-beta and early blood T cell clone dynamics reportedly predicted response best.

A word on this clone: Its antigen is currently unknown.

TCRdb's copy holds only in-frame clones and misses some; the assay was immunoSEQ multiplex PCR. The data contain about 19,000 clones, roughly 88% of them singletons. Each patient with chemo-refractory metastatic non-small-cell lung cancer was treated with focal radiation plus CTLA-4 blockade using ipilimumab. Germline values: CDR1 MNHEY, CDR2 SMNVEV (reference sequence). The CDR3 has 19 amino acids. After removal of 7 bases from V and 3 bases from J, the junction contained 14 bases not matched to a gene. The TCR sequence derives from a human donor with non-small cell lung cancer whose response to radiotherapy plus ipilimumab could not be evaluated. The sequencing used peripheral blood, collected from a patient treated with radiotherapy plus ipilimumab. J is TRBJ2-2 and V is TRBV27; 13 nucleotides match TRBD2. The CDR3 region has the DNA TGTGCCAGCACCGTCCGGACTAGCGGGGGAACGACGCACACCGGGGAGCTGTTTTTT. Protein: CASTVRTSGGTTHTGELFF.